These T cell receptor beta chains were read from a single sample in a study of breast tumors, draining lymph nodes, adjacent tissues. TCRdb passed the multiplex PCR reads through MiXCR, listing each CDR3 protein once. The table has tens of thousands of distinct CDR3 sequences, 25% to 35% seen once. The sequencing sample was made of axillary lymph node tissue. The receptors come from a female donor with breast cancer. Some clones in this sample may be carry-over from other donors' samples. Both conserved end residues are part of each CDR3. A D gene is named only where the DNA matches it firmly. Clone size appears in some rows only: once, few, many, or a class for an expanded clone.

V: TRBV11-2
J: TRBJ1-3
D: .
size: many
DNA: TGTGCCAGCAGCCGGGGGGTGAGGGTCGGTGGAAACACCATATATTTT
CDR3: CASSRGVRVGGNTIYF

V: TRBV5-1
J: TRBJ1-5
D: .
size: .
DNA: TGCGCCAGCAGCTTGGAAGGATGGGAGCCCCAGCATTTT
CDR3: CASSLEGWEPQHF

V: TRBV18
J: TRBJ1-6
D: .
size: .
DNA: TGTGCCAGCCCCCCGGGGAGTTATTCACCCCTCCACTTT
CDR3: CASPPGSYSPLHF

V: TRBV6-1
J: TRBJ2-2
D: .
size: once
DNA: TGTGCCACCAGGCCCGGATCGAACACCGGGGAGCTGTTTTTT
CDR3: CATRPGSNTGELFF

V: TRBV5-6
J: TRBJ1-3
D: .
size: once
DNA: TGTGCCAGCAGCTACGCTGGAACCACCATATGTTTT
CDR3: CASSYAGTTICF

V: TRBV9
J: TRBJ1-2
D: .
size: many
DNA: TGTGCCAGCAGCGACTCTACACGGACCCCCTACTATGGCTACACCTTC
CDR3: CASSDSTRTPYYGYTF

V: TRBV10-3
J: TRBJ2-1
D: .
size: many
DNA: TGTGCCATCAGTGACGTGGATGAGCAGTTCTTC
CDR3: CAISDVDEQFF

V: TRBV25-1
J: TRBJ2-1
D: TRBD2
size: .
DNA: TGTGCCAGCAGTCTAGCGGGAGACATCAATGAGCAGTTCTTC
CDR3: CASSLAGDINEQFF

V: TRBV20-1
J: TRBJ2-1
D: TRBD2
size: .
DNA: TGCAGTATGAGACTAGCGGGAGTCAATGAGCAGTTCTTC
CDR3: CSMRLAGVNEQFF

V: TRBV12-3/TRBV12-4
J: TRBJ1-3
D: .
size: many
DNA: TGTGCCAGCAGCCACGGGGGGTCTGGAAACACCATATATTTT
CDR3: CASSHGGSGNTIYF

V: TRBV4-2
J: TRBJ1-6
D: TRBD1
size: .
DNA: TGTGCCAGCAGCCAAGATACAGGGGGCAATTCATCCCTCCACTTT
CDR3: CASSQDTGGNSSLHF

V: TRBV20-1
J: TRBJ1-4
D: TRBD1
size: many
DNA: TGCAGTGCTTACGAGGCAGGGGGTAATGAAAAACTGTTTTTT
CDR3: CSAYEAGGNEKLFF

V: TRBV5-1
J: TRBJ1-1
D: .
size: many
DNA: TGCGCCAGCAGCTTGGATGGCAGGGGTGACACTGAAGCTTTCTTT
CDR3: CASSLDGRGDTEAFF

V: TRBV30
J: TRBJ2-3
D: .
size: .
DNA: TGTGCCTGGAGTGCTCCCCGGGAGTGGGCAGATACGCAGTATTTT
CDR3: CAWSAPREWADTQYF

V: TRBV28
J: TRBJ2-3
D: .
size: many
DNA: TGTGCCAGCAGTTTGTACGGGAAGGGAACGCAGTATTTT
CDR3: CASSLYGKGTQYF

V: TRBV9
J: TRBJ1-1
D: .
size: .
DNA: TGTGCCAGCAGCGTAGGAGACAGCCACCTCATGAACACTGAAGCTTTCTTT
CDR3: CASSVGDSHLMNTEAFF

V: TRBV4-1
J: TRBJ2-7
D: TRBD1
size: once
DNA: TGCGCCAGCAGCTACTCAGACAGGGATTCCTACGAGCAGTACTTC
CDR3: CASSYSDRDSYEQYF

V: TRBV12-3/TRBV12-4
J: TRBJ1-1
D: .
size: few
DNA: TGTGCCAGCAGTTTAGCGCTCGGGACTGAAGCTTTCTTT
CDR3: CASSLALGTEAFF